These 23 T cell receptor beta chains came from one sample sequenced in a study of tumor-infiltrating lymphocytes in glioblastoma multiforme. Three nested ARM-PCR rounds with V-beta and C-beta primers built TCRB libraries. TCRdb used MiXCR to reprocess the multiplex PCR reads, holding one entry per CDR3 protein. This sample carries 9,300 or so distinct CDR3 sequences, about 79% of them seen once, and the ten largest clones take about 76%. Material for sequencing was brain tumor tissue. The receptors originated from a male donor with glioblastoma.

The chain is built from TRBV16 and TRBJ2-5; D unresolved. V shed 2 bases and J shed 3 bases, with 10 bases lying between them. CDR1 and CDR2 (germline): KGHSY, FQNENV. The CDR3 contains 14 residues. CDR3: CASSQTREEETQYF. CDR3 nucleotide sequence: TGTGCCAGCAGCCAAACTCGAGAGGAAGAGACCCAGTACTTC. The variable domain in full, completed from reference TRBV16 and TRBJ2-5, reads GEEVAQTPKHLVRGEGQKAKLYCAPIKGHSYVFWYQQVLKNEFKFLISFQNENVFDETGMPKERFSAKCLPNSPCSLEIQATKLEDSAVYFCASSQTREEETQYFGPGTRLLVL.

A few counts support this clonotype. The chain has TRBV20-1 and TRBJ2-2; D call uncertain. Germline assignment: CDR1 DFQATT and CDR2 SNEGSKA (reference sequence). Trimming stripped 4 bases from V and 1 base from J, with 10 bases between. This CDR3 region has 14 residues. CDR3 sequence: CSANGPQNTGELFF. In nucleotides, the CDR3 is TGCAGTGCTAATGGACCGCAGAACACCGGGGAGCTGTTTTTT.

This chain connects TRBV14 to TRBJ2-4; D possibly corresponds to TRBD1 (6 bases). Trimming left V 1 base short and J 0 bases short, with 10 bases between. The length of the CDR3 is 16 residues. Germline V gene data show CDR1 as SGHDN and CDR2 as FVKESK. CDR3 coding DNA: TGTGCCAGCAGCCAAGCGGGACATTTAGCCAAAAACATTCAGTACTTC. Residues: CASSQAGHLAKNIQYF. Variable domain in full (rest from reference TRBV14 and TRBJ2-4): EAGVTQFPSHSVIEKGQTVTLRCDPISGHDNLYWYRRVMGKEIKFLLHFVKESKQDESGMPNNRFLAERTGGTYSTLKVQPAELEDSGVYFCASSQAGHLAKNIQYFGAGTRLSVL.

The chain is built from TRBV11-2 and TRBJ2-7; no definite D call. The CDR3 totals 12 residues. Trimming removed 5 bases from V and 3 bases from J, with 8 bases in between. CDR1 is SGHAT, CDR2 FQNNGV, per germline. CDR3 nucleotides: TGTGCCAGCAGCGCCGGCAACTACGAGCAGTACTTC. Amino acids: CASSAGNYEQYF.

To note about this clonotype: One junction end does not reproduce the germline sequence, and a read error may be involved. The rearrangement links TRBV11-3 to TRBJ2-3; maybe TRBD1 (5 bases). Looked up from germline, CDR1 is SGHNT and CDR2 is YENEEA. The CDR3 length is 12 residues. The CDR3 nucleotides are TGTGCCAGCAGCCTAGGGGAAGGTACTCAGTACTTT. It translates to CASSLGEGTQYF.

This clonotype was detected only once. V usage is TRBV10-2 and J usage is TRBJ1-6; TRBD1 agrees at 10 bases. In germline, CDR1 is WSHSY, CDR2 SAAADI. CDR3 length: 16 residues. The V segment lost 5 bases and the J segment 8 bases; nucleotides outside the gene matches: 9. The CDR3 protein is CASSYDRGRNDSPLHF. The DNA of the CDR3 is TGCGCCAGCAGTTACGACAGGGGGCGAAATGATTCACCCCTCCACTTT.

Concerning this clonotype itself: This CDR3 fails to terminate in the conserved phenylalanine or tryptophan, so it likely reflects a read error. J is TRBJ2-1 and V is TRBV11-2; D perhaps matches TRBD1 (6 bases). The length of the CDR3 is 13 residues. Germline lookup yields CDR1 SGHAT and CDR2 FQNNGV. Written as DNA, the CDR3 is TGTGCTGGCAGCTTAGATAGGGGGAATGAACAGTTCTCC. Protein sequence: CAGSLDRGNEQFS.

This chain links TRBV7-8 with TRBJ1-2; possibly TRBD1 for D (5 bases). CDR3 length: 12 amino acids. Germline lookup yields CDR1 SGHVS and CDR2 FQNEAQ. V lost 1 base, J lost 11 bases, and 11 bases lay in between. Written as DNA, the CDR3 is TGTGCCAGCAGCTTAGGGGGCAAGTCATACACCTTC. Translating it yields CASSLGGKSYTF.

This clonotype was seen ten or more times. The chain links TRBV7-8 to TRBJ2-1; D perhaps matches TRBD2 (6 bases). Between the trimmed V and J ends, which lost 5 bases and 3 bases, there was a span of 14 bases. CDR1 is SGHVS, CDR2 FQNEAQ, per germline. This CDR3 contains 15 residues. This CDR3 reads CASSQKFGGYNEQFF. The CDR3 DNA is TGTGCCAGCAGCCAGAAGTTCGGGGGCTACAATGAGCAGTTCTTC.

This clonotype was detected ten times or more. The rearrangement links TRBV5-5 to TRBJ1-2; unclear D gene. CDR1 and CDR2 from the germline V gene are SGHKS and YYEKEE (reference sequence). Trimming cost V 1 base and J 13 bases, with 17 bases left between them. The CDR3 totals 13 residues. CDR3 protein: CASSLRTGRASTF. The DNA of the CDR3 is TGTGCCAGCAGCTTGCGGACCGGTAGGGCGTCCACCTTC.

This clonotype appeared a few times. This CDR3 is CSATKLGYEQYF. For the CDR3, the DNA is TGCAGTGCTACAAAATTGGGCTACGAGCAGTACTTC. V usage is TRBV20-1 and J usage is TRBJ2-7; D unresolved. Germline V gene data show CDR1 as DFQATT and CDR2 as SNEGSKA (reference sequence). This CDR3 comprises 12 residues. Between the trimmed V and J ends, which lost 4 bases and 3 bases, there was a span of 10 bases.

The chain uses TRBV12-3 or TRBV12-4 and TRBJ2-2; 7 bases are shared with TRBD1. Trimming removed 2 bases from V and 5 bases from J; junction bases left unmatched: 5. The CDR3 length is 15 residues. CDR3 DNA sequence: TGTGCCAGCAGTTTACGACAGGGACGAACCGGGGAGCTGTTTTTT. Its protein product is CASSLRQGRTGELFF.

Note on this clonotype: Germline and junction disagree at one end, which may indicate a read error. This sequence joins TRBV11-2 and TRBJ2-2; 7 bases map to TRBD2. Per the germline V gene, CDR1 is SGHAT and CDR2 is FQNNGV. This CDR3 spans 20 amino acids. This CDR3 is CASTPSFGQGLAVNIGELFF. In DNA, the CDR3 is TGTGCCAGTACCCCCTCATTCGGCCAAGGGCTAGCGGTAAACATCGGGGAGCTGTTTTTC. Filled out from reference TRBV11-2 and TRBJ2-2, the complete variable domain reads EAGVAQSPRYKIIEKRQSVAFWCNPISGHATLYWYQQILGQGPKLLIQFQNNGVVDDSQLPKDRFSAERLKGVDSTLKIQPAKLEDSAVYLCASTPSFGQGLAVNIGELFFGEGSRLTVL.

Remarks on this clonotype: At one of its ends the junction is not consistent with the germline gene, which may arise from a read error. The chain combines TRBV4-2 with TRBJ1-1; no firm D call. Germline assignment: CDR1 LGHNA and CDR2 YNFKEQ. CDR3 length equals 14 residues. The CDR3 spells CASSQDWGNIEAFF. CDR3 nucleotide sequence: TGTGCCAGCAGCCAAGATTGGGGTAACATTGAAGCTTTCTTT.

The genes are TRBV11-2 and TRBJ2-1, with a tentative D call TRBD2 (6 bases). V lost 1 base to trimming and J lost 9 bases, with 10 bases between them. Per germline, CDR1 SGHAT and CDR2 FQNNGV. The CDR3 consists of 13 residues. CDR3 sequence: CASSLGLASEQFF. CDR3 nucleotides: TGTGCCAGCAGCTTAGGGCTAGCGTCTGAGCAGTTCTTC.

J is TRBJ2-3 and V is TRBV12-3 or TRBV12-4; 11 bases are a match to TRBD2. There are 18 residues in the CDR3. With 1 base clipped from V and 4 bases from J, the junction kept 10 bases outside the gene matches. The CDR3 protein is CASSLELAGVRDPDTQYF. The CDR3, as DNA: TGTGCCAGCAGTTTAGAACTAGCGGGGGTCAGGGATCCAGATACGCAGTATTTT.

The V and J genes are TRBV5-4 and TRBJ2-4; D gene unclear. Germline V gene lookup returns CDR1 SGHNT and CDR2 YYREEE (reference sequence). The CDR3 is 14 residues long. V lost 8 bases to trimming and J lost 5 bases, with 17 bases between them. The CDR3 is CASNFWADENIQYF. The DNA of the CDR3 is TGTGCCAGTAACTTTTGGGCGGACGAAAACATTCAGTACTTC.

V gene TRBV20-1 combines with J gene TRBJ1-1; D unresolved. V lost 8 bases to trimming and J lost 5 bases, with 15 bases between them. Germline V gives CDR1 DFQATT, CDR2 SNEGSKA (reference sequence). This CDR3 spans 12 amino acids. CDR3 amino acids: CSTIRPPTEAFF. In DNA, the CDR3 is TGCAGTACTATTCGACCGCCGACTGAAGCTTTCTTT.

The chain is built from TRBV20-1 and TRBJ2-2; tentatively, D is TRBD1 (6 bases). Germline V CDR1 and CDR2: DFQATT, SNEGSKA (reference sequence). Trimming removed 0 bases from V and 0 bases from J, with 20 bases in between. This CDR3 has 19 residues. CDR3 coding DNA: TGCAGTGCTAGAGATCAATGGGACACCTCATCCGCGAACACCGGGGAGCTGTTTTTT. Residues: CSARDQWDTSSANTGELFF.

This clonotype was seen a handful of times. V usage is TRBV6-2 or TRBV6-3 and J usage is TRBJ2-3; no reliable D call. Deletions cut 4 bases from V and 5 bases from J, with 4 bases between. The germline gives CDR1 MNHEY, CDR2 SVGEGT. This CDR3 has 11 residues. The chain's CDR3 is CASSWGDTQYF. CDR3 nucleotides: TGTGCCAGCAGTTGGGGAGATACGCAGTATTTT.

The chain has TRBV6-6 and TRBJ1-5; 7 nucleotides agree with TRBD1. The CDR3 contains 14 residues. V gave up 7 bases and J gave up 0 bases; unmatched junction bases: 3. Germline assignment: CDR1 MNHNY and CDR2 SVGAGI (reference sequence). The CDR3 loop reads CASNTGDSNQPQHF. CDR3 in DNA: TGTGCCAGCAATACAGGGGATAGCAATCAGCCCCAGCATTTT.

About this clonotype: The junction does not match germline at one end; this may be a read error. V usage is TRBV11-2 and J usage is TRBJ2-1, with 8 bases identical to TRBD1. The assigned J gene may be wrong: the sequence end matches TRBJ2-7 better. The V gene's germline CDR1 is SGHAT and CDR2 FQNNGV. The CDR3 length is 13 residues. Here the CDR3 DNA reads TGTACCAGCAGCTTAAACAGGGGGAATGAGCAGTACTTC. Translation: CTSSLNRGNEQYF.

This chain joins TRBV11-3 and TRBJ2-3; D unclear. Trimming left V 10 bases short and J 5 bases short, with 13 bases between. From germline, CDR1 is SGHNT and CDR2 YENEEA. The CDR3 has 12 amino acids. The DNA of the CDR3 is TGTGCCAACAGTCTAGGGAAAGATACGCAGTATTTT. Translation gives CANSLGKDTQYF.